These 23 T cell receptor beta chains came from one sample sequenced in a study of blood T cell repertoires in COVID-19 (dated by TCRdb to 2020 to 2022). The library came from the immunoSEQ multiplex PCR assay. TCRdb re-hosts the immuneACCESS table, in-frame sequences only. Its copies lack some clones; in the studies checked, an unresolved V gene accounts for under half of them, and the cause for the rest is not known. The sample includes under 75,000 clones, with 70% to 80% observed a single time. The top ten constitute approximately 55% of the sample. The sequenced material came from peripheral blood. These receptors originate from a woman older than 75 with acute or convalescent COVID-19.

The chain joins TRBV7-9 to TRBJ2-7; TRBD1 matches 7 bases. Germline CDR1 reads SEHNR; CDR2 reads FQNEAQ (reference sequence). V was pared by 7 bases and J by 6 bases, with 6 bases of the junction left unmatched. CDR3 length: 12 amino acids. The CDR3 spells CASNRPGGEQYF. CDR3 sequence (DNA): TGTGCCAGCAATAGGCCAGGGGGCGAGCAGTACTTC.

This clone was recorded once. This chain connects TRBV29-1 to TRBJ2-5; possibly TRBD2 for D (6 bases). Deletions cut 4 bases from V and 7 bases from J, with 13 bases between. The germline V gene encodes CDR1 SQVTM and CDR2 ANQGSEA. This CDR3 comprises 12 residues. CDR3 loop: CSVVRDLGTQYF. In DNA, the CDR3 is TGCAGCGTTGTTAGGGACTTGGGGACCCAGTACTTC.

Ten or more counts support this clone. CDR3 DNA: TGTGCCTGGAGGCCTGATTTTGGGACAGGGAACCACGAGCAGTACTTC. It codes for CAWRPDFGTGNHEQYF. V usage is TRBV30 and J usage is TRBJ2-7; 9 nucleotides align to TRBD1. The CDR3 sequence is 16 residues long. Per the germline V gene, CDR1 is GTSNPN and CDR2 is SVGIG (reference sequence). V was pared by 3 bases and J by 5 bases, with 14 bases of the junction left unmatched.

This chain connects TRBV19 to TRBJ1-1, with TRBD1 as a possible D gene (6 bases). This CDR3 region has 17 residues. V was shortened by 2 bases and J by 0 bases, with 16 bases between the two germline ends. Per the germline V gene, CDR1 is LNHDA and CDR2 is SQIVND (reference sequence). CDR3 sequence: CASSIPSGQMMNTEAFF. The CDR3 DNA is TGTGCCAGTAGTATACCGTCTGGACAGATGATGAACACTGAAGCTTTCTTT.

CDR3 DNA: TGTGCCAGCAGCCCTGGACTAGCGGTCTCCTACAATGAGCAGTTCTTC. It codes for CASSPGLAVSYNEQFF. The chain is built from TRBV7-3 and TRBJ2-1; TRBD2 matches at 10 bases. J was trimmed by 0 bases and V by 5 bases; bases with no gene match: 4. The length of the CDR3 is 16 residues. Germline CDR1 SGHTA, CDR2 FQGTGA.

The chain uses TRBV30 and TRBJ1-6; tentative D call: TRBD1 (5 bases). With 5 bases removed from V and 7 bases from J, the gap between germline ends came to 18 bases. Germline V lookup: CDR1 GTSNPN, CDR2 SVGIG (reference sequence). The CDR3 consists of 15 residues. The CDR3 nucleotides read TGTGCCTGGGCGACTGATACGACAGCAAATTCACCCCTCCACTTT. Encoded protein: CAWATDTTANSPLHF.

The rearrangement uses TRBV3-1 (or the pseudogene TRBV3-2) and TRBJ2-7; D gene ambiguous. CDR1 is LGHDT, CDR2 YNNKEL, per germline (reference sequence). V was pared by 2 bases and J by 3 bases, with 8 bases between. The CDR3 is 13 residues long. CDR3 sequence: CASSQLVHYEQYF. The CDR3 region has the DNA TGTGCCAGCAGCCAACTCGTACACTACGAGCAGTACTTC.

This clone was seen more than once but under ten times. This chain uses TRBV5-1 with TRBJ2-7; 9 nucleotides agree with TRBD2. This CDR3 contains 15 residues. Germline V gene data show CDR1 as SGHRS and CDR2 as YFSETQ. With 4 bases clipped from V and 5 bases from J, the junction kept 10 bases outside the gene matches. CDR3 in amino acids: CASSAGVTSGHEQYF. CDR3 coding DNA: TGCGCCAGCAGCGCGGGGGTGACTAGCGGTCACGAGCAGTACTTC.

The chain is built from TRBV7-9 and TRBJ1-4; D not certain. The CDR3 is 17 amino acids. Germline CDR1 is SEHNR and CDR2 is FQNEAQ (reference sequence). V was clipped by 5 bases and J by 0 bases, with 16 bases between them. CDR3 region: CASSPMTTTSTNEKLFF. The CDR3 DNA reads TGTGCCAGCAGCCCTATGACAACAACCTCAACTAATGAAAAACTGTTTTTT.

In DNA form, the CDR3 reads TGTGCCAGCAGCTTAAACCATCGACAGGGGAGGGCTCAGCCCCAGCATTTT. Protein product: CASSLNHRQGRAQPQHF. This sequence joins TRBV7-8 and TRBJ1-5, with 8 nucleotides matching TRBD1. V lost 2 bases, J lost 6 bases, and 12 bases stayed unmatched. This CDR3 region has 17 residues. Germline V CDR1 and CDR2: SGHVS, FQNEAQ.

The CDR3: CASNDKRGTVEQPQHF. The CDR3 coding sequence is TGTGCCAGCAACGACAAAAGGGGGACAGTTGAACAGCCCCAGCATTTT. The genes are TRBV21-1 and TRBJ1-5; the tabulated D call, TRBD1, remains unverified against the DNA. TRBV21-1 is assigned pseudogene status. This CDR3 has 16 amino acids.

This sequence joins TRBV13 and TRBJ1-2, with D maybe TRBD1 (6 bases). Trimming left V 5 bases short and J 7 bases short, with 17 bases between. CDR3 length equals 14 residues. CDR1 is PRHDT and CDR2 is FYEKMQ in the germline V gene (reference sequence). CDR3 in DNA: TGTGCCAGCAGCCCCCGGACAGCTCTTGTTGGCTACACCTTC. It specifies CASSPRTALVGYTF. Together with reference TRBV13 and TRBJ1-2, the CDR3 gives the full variable domain: AAGVIQSPRHLIKEKRETATLKCYPIPRHDTVYWYQQGPGQDPQFLISFYEKMQSDKGSIPDRFSAQQFSDYHSELNMSSLELGDSALYFCASSPRTALVGYTFGSGTRLTVV.

This chain joins TRBV7-6 and TRBJ2-3, with 10 bases lining up with TRBD2. The V gene end was trimmed by 0 bases and the J gene end by 6 bases; junction bases not matched to a gene: 6. The CDR3 has 16 residues. Germline CDR1 and CDR2: SGHVS and FNYEAQ. CDR3 DNA: TGTGCCAGCAGCTTAGCTAAAGCGGGAGGGTCGGATACGCAGTATTTT. This codes for CASSLAKAGGSDTQYF.

The chain employs TRBV7-3 and TRBJ1-6, with 11 bases lining up with TRBD1. With 4 bases clipped from V and 6 bases from J, the junction kept 8 bases outside the gene matches. CDR3 length: 17 amino acids. Germline V gives CDR1 SGHTA, CDR2 FQGTGA. CDR3 residues: CASSYSGTGGSNSPLHF. CDR3 bases: TGTGCCAGCAGCTACTCCGGGACAGGGGGGAGTAATTCACCCCTCCACTTT.

This chain joins TRBV5-1 and TRBJ2-7, with 12 bases matching TRBD2. The J segment lost 2 bases and the V segment lost 4 bases, leaving 4 bases of the junction unmatched. The germline gives CDR1 SGHRS, CDR2 YFSETQ. The CDR3 totals 15 residues. For the CDR3, the DNA is TGCGCCAGCAGCGAAGGACTAGCGGGGACCTACGAGCAGTACTTC. Translating it yields CASSEGLAGTYEQYF. Based on the CDR3 plus reference TRBV5-1 and TRBJ2-7, the full variable domain is KAGVTQTPRYLIKTRGQQVTLSCSPISGHRSVSWYQQTPGQGLQFLFEYFSETQRNKGNFPGRFSGRQFSNSRSEMNVSTLELGDSALYLCASSEGLAGTYEQYFGPGTRLTVT.

The rearrangement links TRBV7-2 to TRBJ2-1; TRBD2 aligns across 7 bases. The trim removed 1 base at V and 6 bases at J, leaving 12 bases unmatched. The CDR3 loop spans 17 amino acids. The V gene's germline CDR1 is SGHTA and CDR2 FQGNSA. CDR3 sequence (DNA): TGTGCCAGCAGCTTAGTTTTGGCGGGAGTCAGCATCAATGAGCAGTTCTTC. Amino acid sequence: CASSLVLAGVSINEQFF.

The chain has TRBV6-5 and TRBJ2-1, with a weak D call TRBD2 (6 bases). V lost 6 bases and J lost 7, with 19 bases in between. This CDR3 spans 15 amino acids. The germline V gene has CDR1 MNHEY and CDR2 SVGAGI. CDR3 protein: CASSQTRSELNEQFF. Here the CDR3 DNA reads TGTGCCAGCAGCCAGACTAGATCGGAGCTAAATGAGCAGTTCTTC.

The chain employs TRBV21-1 and TRBJ2-5; the DNA was not compared with TRBD2, the D call given in the table. TRBV21-1 is marked as a pseudogene. This CDR3 spans 16 amino acids. CDR3 in DNA: TGTGCCAGCGTCACATCGGGACTAGCGGGAGGAAAGACCCAGTACTTC. Encoded protein: CASVTSGLAGGKTQYF.

The chain carries TRBV5-1 and TRBJ2-1; 8 bases agree with TRBD2. The CDR3 is made up of 15 amino acids. Losses at the gene ends were 1 base for V and 7 bases for J; bases not matched to a gene: 7. Germline assignment: CDR1 SGHRS and CDR2 YFSETQ. The DNA for the CDR3 is TGCGCCAGCAGCTTGCCAGCGGGAGTTTATAATGAGCAGTTCTTC. Its translation is CASSLPAGVYNEQFF.

The CDR3 region is CASSEGYTGNQPQHF. CDR3 bases: TGTGCCAGCAGTGAAGGCTATACGGGAAATCAGCCCCAGCATTTT. The rearrangement links TRBV6-1 to TRBJ1-5; D is undetermined. Trimming left V 1 base short and J 4 bases short, with 11 bases between. The CDR3 contains 15 residues. CDR1 and CDR2 from the germline V gene are MNHNS and SASEGT.

V is TRBV11-3 and J is TRBJ2-3; D gene uncertain. Per the germline V gene, CDR1 is SGHNT and CDR2 is YENEEA. The V gene lost 5 bases and the J gene lost 2 bases, with 8 bases spanning the gap. This CDR3 is 13 amino acids long. The CDR3 DNA is TGTGCCAGCAGCCAAGGAGTCACAGATACGCAGTATTTT. Translated, it gives CASSQGVTDTQYF.

The chain employs TRBV21-1 and TRBJ2-2; the D call TRBD2 from the table was never checked on the DNA. TRBV21-1 is a pseudogene. The CDR3 is 16 amino acids. The CDR3 DNA sequence: TGTGCCAGCAGCCCCAGGGCGGGAGGACCCACCGGGGAGCTGTTTTTT. Encoded protein: CASSPRAGGPTGELFF.

The chain carries TRBV28 and TRBJ2-3; D gene ambiguous. This CDR3 comprises 14 residues. The ends were cut back, 10 bases at V and 6 bases at J, with 20 bases in the middle. Germline V CDR1 and CDR2: MDHEN, SYDVKM. DNA for the CDR3: TGTGCCATCGTCTTCGGTGACTCCACCGATACGCAGTATTTT. Amino acid sequence: CAIVFGDSTDTQYF.